This is a list of T cell receptor beta chains from one sample in a study of blood T cell repertoires in COVID-19. The repertoire was sequenced with immunoSEQ multiplex PCR; TCRdb's copy has only in-frame clones and lacks some. The repertoire has about 120,000 clones, about three quarters of them found once; the top ten carry around 16%. The specimen was peripheral blood. The source is a woman older than 75 with active or convalescent COVID-19. Each CDR3 is given with its conserved first and last residue. A D gene is named only where the DNA matches it firmly. Only some rows state a clone size, as once, few, many or a class for expanded clones.

TRBD1	-	TRBJ2-2	TRBV2	TGTGCCAGCAGTGATCAGGGGGCCCTGAACACCGGGGAGCTGTTTTTT	CASSDQGALNTGELFF
-	-	TRBJ2-3	TRBV5-1	TGCGCCAGCAGCTTGAGACTCACGCCAGATACGCAGTATTTT	CASSLRLTPDTQYF
-	-	TRBJ2-1	TRBV7-2	TGTGCCAGCAGCTCCTGGGTGGGACTTCCCTACAATGAGCAGTTCTTC	CASSSWVGLPYNEQFF
TRBD1	-	TRBJ1-2	TRBV5-1	TGCGCCAGCAGGCCTCCCGGGACAGAGTCCTATGGCTACACCTTC	CASRPPGTESYGYTF
TRBD2	few	TRBJ2-1	TRBV3-1/TRBV3-2	TGTGCCAGCAGCCAAGATCTCCTTAATAGCGGGAGGGGGATCGATGAGCAGTTCTTC	CASSQDLLNSGRGIDEQFF
TRBD2	-	TRBJ2-2	TRBV29-1	TGCAGCGCGGGCGGGGGAGACGAGGGTCCCGGGGAGCTGTTTTTT	CSAGGGDEGPGELFF
-	-	TRBJ2-2	TRBV19	TGTGCCAGTAGCCTAACGAGCGGAACTTACACCGGGGAGCTGTTTTTT	CASSLTSGTYTGELFF
TRBD2	-	TRBJ2-3	TRBV5-1	TGCGCCAGCAGCCTTAGCGGGACCACCGGGGATACGCAGTATTTT	CASSLSGTTGDTQYF
-	-	TRBJ1-2	TRBV7-2	TGTGCCAGCAGCCGTGGCGTCCAGGCCTTATATGGCTACACCTTC	CASSRGVQALYGYTF
TRBD1	-	TRBJ2-7	TRBV27	TGTGCCAGCAGCCCGACAGGGTACCGTCTCGAGCAGTACTTC	CASSPTGYRLEQYF
TRBD2	many	TRBJ2-2	TRBV28	TGTGCCAGCAGTTTCACCGGGACTACCGGACATAAATTCACCGGGGAGCTGTTTTTT	CASSFTGTTGHKFTGELFF
-	many	TRBJ2-3	TRBV7-3	TGTGCCAGCAGCTTCAGGGGAGATACGCAGTATTTT	CASSFRGDTQYF
TRBD1	-	TRBJ2-1	TRBV12-5	TGTGCTAGTGGTTTGGCAGGATCCGGGACAGGGGGAAAAAATGAGCAGTTCTTC	CASGLAGSGTGGKNEQFF
-	-	TRBJ1-2	TRBV6-4	TGTGCCAGCAGAGAGACAGGAAGGGATGGCTACACCTTC	CASRETGRDGYTF
-	-	TRBJ2-2	TRBV7-9	TGTGCCAGCAGCTTAGGCAGGGTCACGAACACCGGGGAGCTGTTTTTT	CASSLGRVTNTGELFF
TRBD1	many	TRBJ1-1	TRBV5-5	TGTGCCAGCAGCCCGATGGGACAGGGGAACACTGAAGCTTTCTTT	CASSPMGQGNTEAFF
-	few	TRBJ1-3	TRBV7-2	TGTGCCAGCAGCTTAAGGGGAGGCGCTCAGTTTGGAAACACCATATATTTT	CASSLRGGAQFGNTIYF
-	-	TRBJ2-1	TRBV6-5	TGTGCCAGCAGTTACTCGAGGAGAAGTGCCTACAATGAGCAGTTCTTC	CASSYSRRSAYNEQFF
TRBD2	-	TRBJ2-1	TRBV29-1	TGCAGCGTCGGAAGGACTAGCGGGCGGTTGGATGAGCAGTTCTTC	CSVGRTSGRLDEQFF
TRBD1	-	TRBJ1-2	TRBV18	TGTGCCAGCTCACCACCGGGACAGTTCTATGGCTACACCTTC	CASSPPGQFYGYTF
-	-	TRBJ1-5	TRBV6-5	TGTGCCAGCAGATCCTGGCAGGCTAATCAGCCCCAGCATTTT	CASRSWQANQPQHF
TRBD1	-	TRBJ2-1	TRBV28	TGTGCCAGCAGTCCGATGGGTATCCGGGACAGGGCGTTCTTC	CASSPMGIRDRAFF
TRBD1	-	TRBJ1-2	TRBV9	TGTGCCAGCAGCGTAGGGGACAGTTACTATGGCTACACCTTC	CASSVGDSYYGYTF
-	-	TRBJ2-4	TRBV4-2	TGTGCCAGCAGCCAAGATCTGTTAGCCAAAAACATTCAGTACTTC	CASSQDLLAKNIQYF
-	-	TRBJ2-7	TRBV28	TGTGCCAGCAGTCTCTTGAGCGAGCAGTACTTC	CASSLLSEQYF
-	-	TRBJ1-2	TRBV10-3	TGTGCCATCACCGAGATCCTTACGGGACTCTTCAAGTATGGCTACACCTTC	CAITEILTGLFKYGYTF
TRBD2	-	TRBJ2-3	TRBV5-4	TGTGCCAGCAGGCCCGGAGGTAGCGGGAGTGCAGATACGCAGTATTTT	CASRPGGSGSADTQYF
TRBD2	-	TRBJ2-1	TRBV11-3	TGTGCCAGCAGCGGTAGCGGGAGTTACAATGAGCAGTTCTTC	CASSGSGSYNEQFF
-	-	TRBJ1-2	TRBV7-9	TGTGCCAGCAGCTTAGCCACGAACAGGGATACCTATGGCTACACCTTC	CASSLATNRDTYGYTF
-	-	TRBJ1-1	TRBV5-1	TGCGCCAGCAGCTGGGGAGCTGAAGCTTTCTTT	CASSWGAEAFF
TRBD2	-	TRBJ2-1	TRBV25-1	TGTGCCAGCAGTGAATATGGCGGGAGCTCCTACAATGAGCAGTTCTTC	CASSEYGGSSYNEQFF
TRBD1	-	TRBJ1-6	TRBV30	TGTGCCTGGAGTACGGACAGGGGCTCTTATAATTCACCCCTCCACTTT	CAWSTDRGSYNSPLHF
-	-	TRBJ1-6	TRBV7-2	TGTGCCAGCAGCAGATACAGGGAGAGCTCCTATAATTCACCCCTCCACTTT	CASSRYRESSYNSPLHF
-	-	TRBJ2-7	TRBV15	TGTGCCACCAGCAGAGATGGCAGCGGCTACGAGCAGTACTTC	CATSRDGSGYEQYF
-	-	TRBJ2-7	TRBV7-5	-	CARSFGTGNYEQYF
-	-	TRBJ2-1	TRBV6-5	TGTGCCAGCAGTTACGGGCAGATGACCTACAATGAGCAGTTCTTC	CASSYGQMTYNEQFF
-	-	TRBJ1-2	TRBV20-1	TGCAGTGCTAGAGATTCCAGGGTACACTTC	CSARDSRVHF
-	few	TRBJ2-1	TRBV21-1	TGTGCCAGCAGCAAATTGTTCACGGAGGAACCAGGACTCAATGAGCAGTTCTTC	CASSKLFTEEPGLNEQFF
-	few	TRBJ2-1	TRBV7-2	TGTGCCAGCCTCGAGGGTCCCACCTACAATGAGCAGTTCTTC	CASLEGPTYNEQFF
-	-	TRBJ1-3	TRBV7-9	TGTGCCAGCAGACCAACAGGGCTCGGAAACACCATATATTTT	CASRPTGLGNTIYF
TRBD1	-	TRBJ2-5	TRBV5-8	TGTGCCAGCAGCAATGACAGGGGTGCAGAGACCCAGTACTTC	CASSNDRGAETQYF
-	-	TRBJ2-3	TRBV14	TGTGCCAGCAGCCCTCTAGGAAACACAGATACGCAGTATTTT	CASSPLGNTDTQYF
TRBD1	-	TRBJ1-1	TRBV5-1	TGCGCCAGCAGCTACCGGACAGGGACGAACACTGAAGCTTTCTTT	CASSYRTGTNTEAFF
TRBD1	few	TRBJ2-1	TRBV18	TGTGCCAGCTCACGATACTTCGGGACAGCCCGGTTCTACAATGAGCAGTTCTTC	CASSRYFGTARFYNEQFF